The rows below give T cell receptor beta chains drawn from one sample of a study of blood T cell repertoires in COVID-19. This table comes from immunoSEQ multiplex PCR, and its TCRdb copy is limited to in-frame clones, with some not included. The data show 9,500 to 10,000 clones, about three quarters seen once. Sequencing input: peripheral blood. Receptor source: a man between 60 and 70 years old with active COVID-19. The CDR3 runs from the conserved cysteine through the conserved F or W. A D gene is named only where the DNA matches it firmly. Size tells how often a clone was seen (once, few, many) or the class of an expanded clone, and some rows leave it out.

d_gene	len	v_gene	j_gene	abundance	CDR3aa	CDR3nt
NA	18	TRBV5-1	TRBJ1-1	once	CASSNNREGQSMNTEAFF	TGCGCCAGCAGCAACAACAGGGAGGGCCAGTCCATGAACACTGAAGCTTTCTTT
NA	15	TRBV5-4	TRBJ1-1	NA	CASSSQGPTNTEAFF	TGTGCCAGCAGCTCTCAGGGGCCGACGAACACTGAAGCTTTCTTT
NA	17	TRBV7-6	TRBJ1-3	few	CASSSFRGSYCGNTIYF	TGTGCCAGCAGCTCCTTTAGGGGCAGCTATTGTGGAAACACCATATATTTT
NA	14	TRBV7-8	TRBJ1-1	NA	CASSLVSGGSEAFF	TGTGCCAGCAGCTTAGTCAGCGGGGGTTCCGAAGCTTTCTTT
TRBD1	13	TRBV11-1	TRBJ2-3	NA	CASSLGDRDTQYF	TGTGCCAGCAGCTTAGGGGACAGAGATACGCAGTATTTT
TRBD1	15	TRBV24-1	TRBJ1-2	NA	CATRPRDREGDGYTF	TGTGCCACCAGACCCCGGGACAGGGAAGGTGATGGCTACACCTTC
NA	14	TRBV6-2/TRBV6-3	TRBJ1-1	NA	CASSRTEAVTEAFF	TGTGCCAGCAGCCGGACAGAAGCGGTGACTGAAGCTTTCTTT
TRBD1	11	TRBV20-1	TRBJ2-7	NA	CSAIRGPEQYF	TGCAGTGCTATCAGGGGGCCTGAGCAGTACTTC
NA	14	TRBV6-5	TRBJ1-5	NA	CASNSRGSNQPQHF	TGTGCCAGCAATTCGAGGGGGAGCAATCAGCCCCAGCATTTT
NA	12	TRBV7-9	TRBJ2-5	NA	CASSFLAETQYF	TGTGCCAGCAGCTTTCTAGCCGAGACCCAGTACTTC
TRBD1	12	TRBV12-3/TRBV12-4	TRBJ2-7	NA	CASVGQGRVQYF	TGTGCCAGCGTAGGACAGGGGCGAGTACAGTACTTC
NA	16	TRBV13	TRBJ1-5	NA	CASSIQGGRSNQPQHF	TGTGCCAGCAGCATTCAGGGAGGACGGAGCAATCAGCCCCAGCATTTT
NA	14	TRBV28	TRBJ1-1	NA	CASSSGQRDAEAFF	TGTGCCAGCAGTTCAGGACAGAGGGACGCTGAAGCTTTCTTT
NA	14	TRBV23-1	TRBJ1-5	NA	CASSQRQEHQPQHF	TGCGCCAGCAGTCAGCGACAGGAGCATCAGCCCCAGCATTTT
TRBD1	14	TRBV6-5	TRBJ1-2	few	CASSYLTGGEGYTF	TGTGCCAGCAGTTACCTCACAGGGGGCGAGGGCTACACCTTC
NA	15	TRBV6-6	TRBJ1-3	NA	CASLGRRRSGNTIYF	TGTGCCTCGCTCGGCCGGAGACGCTCTGGAAACACCATATATTTT
TRBD2	18	TRBV6-2/TRBV6-3	TRBJ2-3	once	CASSYVRGGKEGTDTQYF	TGTGCCAGCAGTTACGTGCGGGGGGGTAAGGAAGGTACAGATACGCAGTATTTT
TRBD2	16	TRBV5-4	TRBJ2-3	once	CASSLSSGRASDTQYF	TGTGCCAGCAGCTTATCTAGCGGGAGGGCCTCAGATACGCAGTATTTT
TRBD2	16	TRBV11-3	TRBJ2-1	NA	CASSFKRTGGMDEQFF	TGTGCCAGCAGCTTCAAACGGACGGGGGGGATGGATGAGCAGTTCTTC
TRBD1	15	TRBV9	TRBJ1-6	few	CASSVEQGFNSPLHF	TGTGCCAGCAGCGTAGAACAGGGGTTTAATTCACCCCTCCACTTT
NA	15	TRBV11-3	TRBJ2-3	once	CASSLHSGSTDTQYF	TGTGCCAGCAGCTTGCATAGCGGTAGCACAGATACGCAGTATTTT
TRBD1	15	TRBV5-1	TRBJ1-5	NA	CASSLAGTGGEPQHF	TGCGCCAGCAGCTTGGCGGGGACAGGGGGCGAGCCCCAGCATTTT
TRBD2	13	TRBV6-5	TRBJ2-1	once	CASTGGSLNEQFF	TGTGCCAGCACAGGCGGGAGTCTGAATGAGCAGTTCTTC
NA	14	TRBV25-1	TRBJ1-1	NA	CASSEQGGVTEAFF	TGTGCCAGCAGTGAACAGGGAGGGGTCACTGAAGCTTTCTTT
NA	17	TRBV5-1	TRBJ1-2	NA	CASSLAPGREGVYGYTF	TGCGCCAGCAGCTTGGCCCCCGGACGGGAAGGCGTCTATGGCTACACCTTC
NA	17	TRBV5-1	TRBJ2-3	NA	CASSLGHLGTSTDTQYF	TGCGCCAGCAGCTTGGGCCACCTCGGGACAAGCACAGATACGCAGTATTTT
NA	15	TRBV28	TRBJ2-7	NA	CASSPNRVPSYEQYF	TGTGCCAGCAGCCCTAACAGGGTCCCCAGCTACGAGCAGTACTTC
TRBD1	14	TRBV2	TRBJ2-1	NA	CASVRTGPFDEQFF	TGTGCCAGCGTCCGGACAGGGCCTTTCGATGAGCAGTTCTTC
TRBD2	16	TRBV6-6	TRBJ2-1	NA	CASSGGLAGGFNEQFF	TGTGCCAGCAGTGGGGGACTAGCGGGGGGATTTAATGAGCAGTTCTTC
TRBD2	16	TRBV27	TRBJ2-1	NA	CASSGWSGSTYNEQFF	TGTGCCAGCAGCGGGTGGAGCGGGAGTACCTACAATGAGCAGTTCTTC
NA	17	TRBV11-2	TRBJ2-6	NA	CASSLQGSLPGANVLTF	TGTGCCAGCAGCTTACAGGGGTCCCTACCTGGGGCCAACGTCCTGACTTTC
TRBD1	15	TRBV29-1	TRBJ2-1	once	CSVTWTGSSYNEQFF	TGCAGCGTTACATGGACAGGGAGCTCCTACAATGAGCAGTTCTTC
TRBD2	13	TRBV18	TRBJ2-7	once	CASSPHSGGEQYF	TGTGCCAGCTCACCACACTCGGGGGGCGAGCAGTACTTC
TRBD1	16	TRBV7-9	TRBJ1-4	NA	CASSYNPGQGLEKLFF	TGTGCCAGCAGCTATAATCCGGGACAGGGACTTGAAAAACTGTTTTTT
NA	14	TRBV28	TRBJ1-1	once	CASSPIGDNTEAFF	TGTGCCAGCAGCCCCATTGGAGATAACACTGAAGCTTTCTTT
NA	15	TRBV28	TRBJ2-1	NA	CASSMPGLSGNEQFF	TGTGCCAGCAGCATGCCGGGACTTAGTGGGAATGAGCAGTTCTTC
TRBD1	14	TRBV11-2	TRBJ2-5	NA	CASSEPGQKKTQYF	TGTGCCAGCAGCGAACCGGGACAGAAGAAGACCCAGTACTTC
TRBD1	18	TRBV24-1	TRBJ2-1	NA	CATSAVGGTGGSYNEQFF	TGTGCCACCAGTGCCGTCGGCGGGACAGGGGGCTCCTACAATGAGCAGTTCTTC
TRBD2	15	TRBV27	TRBJ2-1	NA	CASRSTGGPLNEQFF	TGTGCCAGCAGGTCAACGGGAGGGCCTTTGAATGAGCAGTTCTTC
TRBD1	17	TRBV7-9	TRBJ1-4	NA	CASSLGSAGTGNEKLFF	TGTGCCAGCAGCTTAGGATCCGCCGGGACAGGCAATGAAAAACTGTTTTTT
NA	15	TRBV24-1	TRBJ2-7	NA	CATSSRDTTRDEQYF	TGTGCCACCAGCTCCCGGGACACAACGCGGGACGAGCAGTACTTC
NA	13	TRBV7-2	TRBJ1-5	NA	CASSLDHGQPQHF	TGTGCCAGCAGCTTAGATCACGGTCAGCCCCAGCATTTT
TRBD1	15	TRBV18	TRBJ1-1	NA	CASSGLAGGLTEAFF	TGTGCCAGCTCAGGGCTCGCAGGGGGCCTCACTGAAGCTTTCTTT
NA	16	TRBV6-2/TRBV6-3	TRBJ1-5	NA	CASSYDRPYSNQPQHF	TGTGCCAGCAGTTACGACAGGCCATATAGCAATCAGCCCCAGCATTTT
NA	13	TRBV10-3	TRBJ2-3	NA	CAIMTGNADTQYF	TGTGCCATCATGACGGGGAATGCAGATACGCAGTATTTT
NA	14	TRBV19	TRBJ1-4	NA	CASSVGATNEKLFF	TGTGCCAGTAGTGTGGGAGCAACTAATGAAAAACTGTTTTTT
NA	16	TRBV18	TRBJ1-2	NA	CASSPPSLGTFYGYTF	TGTGCCAGCTCACCACCGAGTTTGGGCACCTTCTATGGCTACACCTTC
NA	15	TRBV18	TRBJ2-7	NA	CASSSGLIRPYEQYF	TGTGCCAGCTCATCAGGCCTCATACGTCCCTACGAGCAGTACTTC
NA	14	TRBV5-1	TRBJ1-1	NA	CASSGARGGSEAFF	TGCGCCAGCAGCGGCGCCAGGGGAGGGTCTGAAGCTTTCTTT
NA	14	TRBV6-1	TRBJ1-2	medium-sized	CASSEIGGQKGYTF	TGTGCCAGCAGTGAAATCGGGGGGCAGAAAGGCTACACCTTC
TRBD1	14	TRBV29-1	TRBJ2-7	NA	CSVAEAGGTYEQYF	TGCAGCGTAGCCGAGGCAGGGGGAACCTACGAGCAGTACTTC
NA	13	TRBV4-3	TRBJ2-1	medium-sized	CASSGGWNNEQFF	TGCGCCAGCAGTGGGGGCTGGAACAATGAGCAGTTCTTC
NA	16	TRBV7-2	TRBJ2-2	few	CASSLERPENTGELFF	TGTGCCAGCAGCTTAGAGCGGCCAGAGAACACCGGGGAGCTGTTTTTT